This T cell receptor (beta chain) is from a study of T cell repertoires in cytomegalovirus infection. TCRdb redid the calling of the reads with MiXCR, one entry per CDR3 protein. The top ten hold 11% to 15% of the sample, which has approximately 990,000 distinct CDR3 sequences, around a third seen once. Concerning this clonotype: Its antigen is as yet unknown.

This CDR3 region has 15 residues. The V gene's germline CDR1 is SGDLS and CDR2 YYNGEE. The V segment lost 3 bases and the J segment 1 base; nucleotides outside the gene matches: 5. The origin of this receptor is a human donor in good health (CMV status not recorded). Some clones in this sample may be carry-over from other donors' samples. Sequencing used cultured CD8+ T cells from PBMCs, obtained from culture after CMV antigen stimulation. The chain has TRBV9 and TRBJ2-3, with 7 bases aligning to TRBD1. The CDR3 sequence: CASSEGGGGTDTQYF. CDR3 in DNA: TGTGCCAGCAGCGAAGGGGGCGGCGGCACAGATACGCAGTATTTT.